A single count supports the clone carrying this T cell receptor beta chain. Its target is unknown. Here immunoSEQ multiplex PCR was the method, and the copy in TCRdb shows in-frame clones only, minus some. Of about 12,000 clones in the sample, 65% to 70% were seen once. The unexposed donors gave CD4+ T cells in about 2011-2018, prior to COVID-19. After more than eight days of culture, CD4+ T cells were isolated. As cell numbers allowed, unexposed-donor CD4+ T cells faced SARS-CoV-2 S/N and four cold-coronavirus spikes. Half the medium was replaced with IL-2 medium on days 3 and 7. This specimen comes from a study of CD4 T cells in relation to SARS-CoV-2 and coronaviruses. In the study overall: Shared crossreactive spike epitopes were mapped to their HLA restriction.

CDR1 and CDR2 (germline): KGHSH, LQKENI. V shed 1 base and J 4 bases; nucleotides not matched to a gene: 2. The CDR3 is made up of 15 amino acids. The chain is built from TRBV18 and TRBJ2-2, with 8 bases lining up with TRBD2. Sequenced: CD4+ T cells from PBMCs, cultured in vitro. The sequence was collected from a human donor in good health. In DNA, the CDR3 is TGTGCCAGCTCACCACGGACTAGCCTCACCGGGGAGCTGTTTTTT. Protein: CASSPRTSLTGELFF.